The 15 T cell receptor beta chains listed next were all sequenced from one sample in a study of blood T cells in healthy people across ages. Combining a sample-barcoded 5' primer with a J-beta primer mix, a second PCR ran for roughly 6 to 12 cycles. TCRdb passed the 5' RACE reads through MiXCR, listing each CDR3 protein once. Of fewer than 650,000 distinct CDR3 sequences listed, around 27% are singletons. This sample also belongs to another study, concerning T cells of mothers and their children.

Specimen: blood. These receptors were collected from a boy aged 2 to 10 in good health.

Only a few counts were recorded for this clonotype. The chain is built from TRBV28 and TRBJ2-6; D is perhaps TRBD1 (6 bases). Germline V gene lookup returns CDR1 MDHEN and CDR2 SYDVKM. CDR3 length: 18 amino acids. V shed 3 bases and J shed 2 bases, with 17 bases lying between them. CDR3 bases: TGTGCCAGCAGTTTCTCAACAGAGGGGGACACTGGGGCCAACGTCCTGACTTTC. Translating it yields CASSFSTEGDTGANVLTF.

This sequence joins TRBV20-1 and TRBJ2-5; 8 bases fit TRBD2. Near its end, the DNA agrees better with TRBJ2-7, so the J call may be wrong. The CDR3 is 14 residues long. CDR1 and CDR2 (germline): DFQATT, SNEGSKA (reference sequence). The CDR3 nucleotides are TGCAGTGCTGGATGGGAACTAGCGGTCTACGAGCAGTACTTC. Translated, it gives CSAGWELAVYEQYF.

V usage is TRBV5-1 and J usage is TRBJ2-5; 8 nucleotides line up with TRBD1. The DNA end favors TRBJ2-7, so the J call may be wrong. The CDR3 runs to 14 residues. Germline CDR1 is SGHRS and CDR2 is YFSETQ. The CDR3 spells CASSSTGVAYEQYF. The CDR3 DNA reads as TGCGCCAGCAGCTCGACAGGGGTCGCCTACGAGCAGTACTTC.

The table lists this clonotype with a few counts. The genes are TRBV7-6 and TRBJ2-1; D is perhaps TRBD1 or TRBD2 (5 bases each). The CDR3 extends over 15 amino acids. Trimming took 5 bases from V and 10 from J, leaving 21 bases between them. CDR1 SGHVS and CDR2 FNYEAQ come from the germline V gene. The CDR3 coding sequence is TGTGCCAGCAGCCCCGCCGGGACCTTTGCGAAGGAGCAGTTCTTC. It yields the protein CASSPAGTFAKEQFF.

The J gene is TRBJ2-1, the V gene TRBV12-3 or TRBV12-4; 9 bases are a match to TRBD2. The V gene end was trimmed by 5 bases and the J gene end by 1 base; junction bases not matched to a gene: 6. This CDR3 spans 16 amino acids. The chain's CDR3 is CASSPSGRFSYNEQFF. DNA for the CDR3: TGTGCCAGCAGTCCCAGCGGGAGGTTTTCCTACAATGAGCAGTTCTTC.

This sequence joins TRBV12-3 or TRBV12-4 and TRBJ2-5, with D possibly being TRBD1 (6 bases). The germline V and J ends were trimmed by 1 base and 5 bases, with 11 bases remaining between them. CDR3 length: 14 residues. The CDR3 DNA reads as TGTGCCAGCAGTTTAGGGGGGCGCTGGGAGACCCAGTACTTC. It is translated as CASSLGGRWETQYF.

A remark on this clonotype: Compared with germline, one end of the junction differs, possibly owing to a read error. The chain employs TRBV29-1 and TRBJ2-5, with TRBD2 matching 7 bases. CDR3 length equals 13 residues. Germline V lookup: CDR1 SQVTM, CDR2 ANQGSEA. The CDR3, as DNA: TGCAGCGTTGAAGGGCTAGCGGACCCCAATCGTCCTTTC. Amino acids: CSVEGLADPNRPF.

The chain employs TRBV12-3 or TRBV12-4 and TRBJ1-2, with 8 bases lining up with TRBD1. The trim removed 5 bases at V and 8 bases at J, leaving 7 bases unmatched. CDR3 size: 13 residues. CDR3 coding DNA: TGTGCCAGCAGTCTGGACAGGGCGGCCGGCTACACCTTC. Amino acids: CASSLDRAAGYTF.

CDR3 DNA sequence: TGTGCCAGCAGCTTATGGAGCCCCGGGACAGGGAGAAACACCATATATTTT. This translates into CASSLWSPGTGRNTIYF. The chain joins TRBV7-2 to TRBJ1-3; 9 nucleotides match TRBD1. V trimming: 2 bases; J trimming: 5 bases; junction bases outside the gene matches: 10. Looked up from germline, CDR1 is SGHTA and CDR2 is FQGNSA. This CDR3 spans 17 amino acids.

This chain joins TRBV20-1 and TRBJ2-3; 8 positions match TRBD2. Germline values: CDR1 DFQATT, CDR2 SNEGSKA (reference sequence). This CDR3 region has 14 residues. J was trimmed by 0 bases and V by 3 bases; bases with no gene match: 2. The CDR3 reads CSASSGISTDTQYF. CDR3 in DNA: TGCAGTGCTAGTAGCGGGATTAGCACAGATACGCAGTATTTT.

The CDR3 coding sequence is TGTGCCAGCACCCGAGGACAGGGCGACTATGGCTACACCTTC. Translation: CASTRGQGDYGYTF. J is TRBJ1-2 and V is TRBV7-9, with 8 bases lining up with TRBD1. The CDR3 loop spans 14 amino acids. The trim removed 7 bases at V and 3 bases at J, leaving 7 bases unmatched. Germline assignment: CDR1 SEHNR and CDR2 FQNEAQ (reference sequence).

The chain combines TRBV11-2 with TRBJ2-5; D unresolved. V lost 5 bases and J 2 bases, leaving 6 bases between the germline ends. CDR1 and CDR2 (germline): SGHAT, FQNNGV. The CDR3 length is 12 residues. The CDR3 region has the DNA TGTGCCAGCAGCCCCTGGCAAGAGACCCAGTACTTC. Translation: CASSPWQETQYF.

The V call is TRBV29-1, the J call TRBJ1-2; a possible D gene is TRBD1 (5 bases). Germline loops: CDR1 SQVTM, CDR2 ANQGSEA. The CDR3 spans 14 residues. Trimming removed 5 bases from V and 4 bases from J, with 17 bases in between. CDR3: CSVNAGARPYGYTF. The CDR3 DNA reads as TGCAGCGTTAATGCCGGGGCCCGGCCCTATGGCTACACCTTC.

This clonotype was detected a few times. In DNA, the CDR3 is TGTGCCAGCAGCCAAGATATCGCCGGGAAGCAGTTCTTC. Protein sequence: CASSQDIAGKQFF. The chain has TRBV14 and TRBJ2-1, with D perhaps TRBD2 (5 bases). V was clipped by 0 bases and J by 11 bases, with 11 bases between them. CDR1 SGHDN and CDR2 FVKESK come from the germline V gene. This CDR3 has 13 amino acids.

V and J are TRBV6-5 and TRBJ2-5, with D possibly matching TRBD2 (5 bases). Per germline, CDR1 MNHEY and CDR2 SVGAGI. The ends were cut back, 0 bases at V and 3 bases at J, with 8 bases in the middle. The CDR3 consists of 14 residues. CDR3 in amino acids: CASSYSPGKETQYF. Here the CDR3 DNA reads TGTGCCAGCAGTTACTCGCCCGGGAAAGAGACCCAGTACTTC.